These T cell receptor beta chains were read from a single sample in a study of beta chain features in type 1 diabetes. Generated by immunoSEQ multiplex PCR, the TCRdb table keeps only in-frame clones and is missing some. The sample carries under 900,000 clones, roughly 16% recorded once. Sequenced input: naive CD4+ T cells from blood. The receptors come from a young woman in good health. Both conserved end residues are part of each CDR3.

cdr3_aa j_call v_call
CASSPYRTGTSGSYEQYF TRBJ2-7 TRBV27
CASSQAAGQGFYEQYF TRBJ2-7 TRBV4-3
CASRGLAGGDIQYF TRBJ2-4 TRBV7-9
CASSPVGGDYGYTF TRBJ1-2 TRBV4-1
CASSPVMNTEAFF TRBJ1-1 TRBV6-5
CASSLRTGRNEQYF TRBJ2-7 TRBV27
CASSLSLRGGGYTF TRBJ1-2 TRBV27
CATSRATIQGTSYEQYF TRBJ2-7 TRBV15
CASSPEKMNLAKNIQYF TRBJ2-4 TRBV18
CASSETGESYEQYF TRBJ2-7 TRBV2
CASSFQAGEETQYF TRBJ2-5 TRBV7-3
CASSVRRLAGTYEQYF TRBJ2-7 TRBV7-2
CASSYSSGGANIQYF TRBJ2-4 TRBV6-5
CASSRVGGGQETQYF TRBJ2-5 TRBV5-1
CASSLGRRNQPQHF TRBJ1-5 TRBV7-2
CASSQDMAGGYEKLFF TRBJ1-4 TRBV4-1
CASSMNRANEQFF TRBJ2-1 TRBV19
CASRRGQGGSYEQYF TRBJ2-7 TRBV6-1
CASSLSSGSTNEQFF TRBJ2-1 TRBV11-2
CASSAGSGANVLTF TRBJ2-6 TRBV19
CASSQGPRNEQFF TRBJ2-1 TRBV4-2
CASSQGSINEQFF TRBJ2-1 TRBV4-2
CASSEGLERNQETQYF TRBJ2-5 TRBV5-6
CASSQDPSTDTQYF TRBJ2-3 TRBV4-1
CASTGQGTNTEAFF TRBJ1-1 TRBV7-9
CASSLEGVFGYTF TRBJ1-2 TRBV7-2
CASSDSEAGETQYF TRBJ2-5 TRBV2
CASSLKARGGEQYF TRBJ2-7 TRBV11-2
CASSLNGIQETQYF TRBJ2-5 TRBV7-3
CASSLFPTGNQPQHF TRBJ1-5 TRBV28
CASSSLPPSQYF TRBJ2-4 TRBV7-2
CAISELQGSYGYTF TRBJ1-2 TRBV10-3
CASSRTGPYEQYF TRBJ2-7 TRBV7-9
CASSPQPRDTGELFF TRBJ2-2 TRBV18
CASSYSTDTQYF TRBJ2-3 TRBV7-2
CASSPRGYYGYTF TRBJ1-2 TRBV7-2
CASSLVQGVSRNTEAFF TRBJ1-1 TRBV7-2
CASSLIHRESYGYTF TRBJ1-2 TRBV28
CAISPSGGRTDTQYF TRBJ2-3 TRBV10-3
CASSLQGANRGRTQYF TRBJ2-5 TRBV11-2
CASSYSIWGRGTEAFF TRBJ1-1 TRBV6-5
CASSSPDPRLLLYEQYF TRBJ2-7 TRBV28
CASSKQAAGPVDTQYF TRBJ2-3 TRBV19
CASSQDIEGTQYF TRBJ2-5 TRBV4-2
CASSYPGYTEAFF TRBJ1-1 TRBV28
CASSLATETQYF TRBJ2-5 TRBV7-9
CASSLAAGGSNEQFF TRBJ2-1 TRBV5-1
CASSSTGGYGYTF TRBJ1-2 TRBV7-2
CASSPDTGELFF TRBJ2-2 TRBV7-2
CASSLIPLPWERPAGANVLTF TRBJ2-6 TRBV28
CASSLFPGGGTEAFF TRBJ1-1 TRBV13